A single T cell receptor beta chain is shown here with its context. What it binds is unknown. CDR1 SEHNR and CDR2 FQNEAQ come from the germline V gene (reference sequence). V was clipped by 8 bases and J by 0 bases, with 16 bases between them. CDR3 length: 15 residues. The entry originates in a study of cytomegalovirus exposure and HLA in healthy donors. At sampling all donors were nominally healthy, likely with unrecorded immune exposures. Overall study findings and caveats: Accurate HLA-A and HLA-B prediction from TCR beta sequences was reported for most subjects.

It was with 60 Vbeta and 13 Jbeta primers that the PCR ran. Only in-frame clones appear in the TCRdb table, and some are missing; sequencing was by immunoSEQ multiplex PCR. The sample records 200,000 to 250,000 clones, approximately 80% being singletons. The chain links TRBV7-9 to TRBJ2-5, with D possibly TRBD2 on 5 matching bases. This TCR came from a boy between 2 and 10 years old in good health and CMV-seronegative. Sequenced sample: PBMCs. This CDR3 is CASQRRRGDQETQYF. The CDR3 bases are TGTGCCAGCCAAAGACGTCGGGGAGACCAAGAGACCCAGTACTTC. The whole variable domain, remainder taken from reference TRBV7-9 and TRBJ2-5, is DTGVSQNPRHKITKRGQNVTFRCDPISEHNRLYWYRQTLGQGPEFLTYFQNEAQLEKSRLLSDRFSAERPKGSFSTLEIQRTEQGDSAMYLCASQRRRGDQETQYFGPGTRLLVL.